The clone carrying this T cell receptor beta chain has just a few counts. The antigen remains undetermined. The CDR3 consists of 17 residues. A CD45RA-negative memory subset and a CD45RA+ naive subset were separated from the CD4+ cells. The data stem from a study of shared clonotypes between healthy human individuals. Study-level points and caveats: Generation probabilities of non-shared clonotypes were lower (relative to those shared by all four donors). Naive subsets generally had larger estimated richness than memory subsets.

Clones were read by immunoSEQ multiplex PCR, and TCRdb kept only the in-frame ones, dropping some. In the table there are about 770,000 clones, roughly 72% of which are singletons. V usage is TRBV1 and J usage is TRBJ2-1; the table's D call of TRBD1 was not tested on the DNA. TRBV1 is a recognized pseudogene. Specimen: memory CD4+ T cells sorted from blood. Subset described: CD45RA-negative fraction. The clonotype comes from a woman in her twenties or thirties in good health. This CDR3 reads CTSSHLTGPTSQGEQFF. The CDR3 DNA follows: TGCACCAGCAGCCATTTGACAGGCCCCACAAGTCAGGGTGAGCAGTTCTTC.